The entry that follows covers one T cell receptor beta chain sequence. Germline V gene sequence: CDR1 GTSNPN, CDR2 SVGIG (reference sequence). The CDR3 extends over 13 amino acids. After removal of 2 bases from V and 7 bases from J, the junction contained 4 bases not matched to a gene. Sequencing used immunoSEQ multiplex PCR; TCRdb keeps in-frame clones, though not all of them. This sample carries tens of thousands of clones, 70% to 85% of them seen once, and the ten largest clones take roughly 39%. The entry originates in a study of control samples from healthy donors and cancer patients. The TCR comes from a man between 65 and 85 years old with lung cancer. The V and J genes are TRBV30 and TRBJ2-3; 9 bases are a match to TRBD1. The sample taken for sequencing was PBMCs. The CDR3 DNA sequence: TGTGCCTGGAGTCCCGGGACAGGGAATACGCAGTATTTT. This sequence encodes CAWSPGTGNTQYF.